This is a list of T cell receptor beta chains from one sample in a study of T cell repertoires in cytomegalovirus infection. A single record per CDR3 protein comes from TCRdb applying MiXCR to the reads. The data hold hundreds of thousands of distinct CDR3 sequences, with roughly 26% observed a single time. The material sequenced was CD8+ T cells from PBMCs. The receptors come from a human donor in good health (CMV status not recorded). Some clones in this sample may be carry-over from other donors' samples. Both conserved end residues are part of each CDR3. A D gene is named only where the DNA matches it firmly. Expanded clones are given a class, and other clones once, few, many or no size at all.

v_gene: TRBV7-9; j_gene: TRBJ1-2; abundance: -; d_gene: -; CDR3aa: CASSPDGGYTF; CDR3nt: TGTGCCAGCAGCCCAGATGGAGGCTACACCTTC
v_gene: TRBV6-2/TRBV6-3; j_gene: TRBJ1-5; abundance: -; d_gene: -; CDR3aa: CACSYQGRSNQPQHF; CDR3nt: TGTGCCTGCAGTTACCAGGGGCGTAGCAATCAGCCCCAGCATTTT
v_gene: TRBV29-1; j_gene: TRBJ1-2; abundance: few; d_gene: TRBD1; CDR3aa: CSLYGTDDSYGYTF; CDR3nt: TGCAGCCTGTATGGGACAGATGACAGTTATGGCTACACCTTC
v_gene: TRBV5-1; j_gene: TRBJ2-3; abundance: -; d_gene: -; CDR3aa: CASSPERGGTDTQYF; CDR3nt: TGCGCCAGCAGCCCTGAGAGGGGGGGCACAGATACGCAGTATTTT
v_gene: TRBV19; j_gene: TRBJ2-7; abundance: -; d_gene: -; CDR3aa: CASSMGLNAYEQYF; CDR3nt: TGTGCCAGTAGTATGGGTCTGAACGCCTACGAGCAGTACTTC
v_gene: TRBV7-9; j_gene: TRBJ1-2; abundance: many; d_gene: -; CDR3aa: CASSSPGVNGYTF; CDR3nt: TGTGCCAGCAGCTCCCCAGGCGTGAATGGCTACACCTTC
v_gene: TRBV6-5; j_gene: TRBJ2-7; abundance: -; d_gene: -; CDR3aa: CASGAGEFSISYEQYF; CDR3nt: TGTGCCAGCGGCGCAGGGGAATTTTCGATCTCCTACGAGCAGTACTTC
v_gene: TRBV7-2; j_gene: TRBJ1-5; abundance: many; d_gene: TRBD1; CDR3aa: CASSDGQGRVNQPQHF; CDR3nt: TGTGCCAGCAGCGACGGACAGGGAAGGGTAAATCAGCCCCAGCATTTT
v_gene: TRBV18; j_gene: TRBJ2-5; abundance: -; d_gene: TRBD2; CDR3aa: CASSPLPGLGETQYF; CDR3nt: TGTGCCAGCTCACCACTACCAGGACTAGGAGAGACCCAGTACTTC
v_gene: TRBV19; j_gene: TRBJ2-6; abundance: many; d_gene: -; CDR3aa: CASSISGSGANVLTF; CDR3nt: TGTGCCAGTAGTATTTCGGGCTCTGGGGCCAACGTCCTGACTTTC
v_gene: TRBV6-2/TRBV6-3; j_gene: TRBJ2-5; abundance: few; d_gene: -; CDR3aa: CASTRWLVSETQYF; CDR3nt: TGTGCCAGCACCCGCTGGTTGGTATCGGAGACCCAGTACTTC
v_gene: TRBV13; j_gene: TRBJ2-6; abundance: few; d_gene: TRBD1; CDR3aa: CASSVGTVFSGANVLTF; CDR3nt: TGTGCCAGCAGCGTAGGGACAGTTTTCTCTGGGGCCAACGTCCTGACTTTC
v_gene: TRBV28; j_gene: TRBJ2-3; abundance: few; d_gene: -; CDR3aa: CASSSFKGADTQYF; CDR3nt: TGTGCCAGCAGTTCCTTTAAGGGAGCAGATACGCAGTATTTT
v_gene: TRBV12-5; j_gene: TRBJ1-1; abundance: many; d_gene: -; CDR3aa: CASGTSSWAFF; CDR3nt: TGTGCTAGTGGGACCTCCTCCTGGGCTTTCTTT
v_gene: TRBV18; j_gene: TRBJ1-2; abundance: -; d_gene: -; CDR3aa: CASSPADPWGYTF; CDR3nt: TGTGCCAGCTCACCGGCGGATCCTTGGGGCTACACCTTC
v_gene: TRBV12-3/TRBV12-4; j_gene: TRBJ2-1; abundance: -; d_gene: -; CDR3aa: CASSSSDRSSSYNEQFF; CDR3nt: TGTGCCAGCAGCTCGAGCGACAGGTCAAGCTCCTACAATGAGCAGTTCTTC
v_gene: TRBV7-8; j_gene: TRBJ1-1; abundance: many; d_gene: -; CDR3aa: CASSPGYTEAFF; CDR3nt: TGTGCCAGCAGCCCAGGGTACACTGAAGCTTTCTTT
v_gene: TRBV7-6; j_gene: TRBJ1-4; abundance: many; d_gene: -; CDR3aa: CASSHPTAGGRELFF; CDR3nt: TGTGCCAGCAGCCATCCTACAGCCGGAGGGAGAGAACTGTTTTTT
v_gene: TRBV2; j_gene: TRBJ2-2; abundance: -; d_gene: TRBD1; CDR3aa: CAILRAQGAGGELFF; CDR3nt: TGTGCCATCCTTAGAGCACAGGGGGCTGGCGGGGAGCTGTTTTTT
v_gene: TRBV29-1; j_gene: TRBJ1-2; abundance: -; d_gene: -; CDR3aa: CSVGEYTPYGYTF; CDR3nt: TGCAGCGTTGGGGAGTACACCCCCTATGGCTACACCTTC
v_gene: TRBV29-1; j_gene: TRBJ2-1; abundance: -; d_gene: TRBD2; CDR3aa: CSTPAGGLYNEQFF; CDR3nt: TGCAGCACCCCGGCGGGGGGCCTTTACAATGAGCAGTTCTTC
v_gene: TRBV4-3; j_gene: TRBJ2-2; abundance: -; d_gene: -; CDR3aa: CASSQETNTGELFF; CDR3nt: TGCGCCAGCAGCCAAGAAACGAACACCGGGGAGCTGTTTTTT
v_gene: TRBV25-1; j_gene: TRBJ2-3; abundance: -; d_gene: TRBD1; CDR3aa: CASSGGGSTSTDTQYF; CDR3nt: TGTGCCAGCAGTGGAGGGGGCTCAACTTCCACAGATACGCAGTATTTT
v_gene: TRBV7-9; j_gene: TRBJ2-1; abundance: many; d_gene: -; CDR3aa: CASSSSGGEGYNEQFF; CDR3nt: TGTGCCAGCAGCTCCAGTGGGGGAGAGGGCTACAATGAGCAGTTCTTC
v_gene: TRBV6-6; j_gene: TRBJ2-3; abundance: many; d_gene: -; CDR3aa: CASSYTKTDTQYF; CDR3nt: TGTGCCAGCAGTTACACTAAAACAGATACGCAGTATTTT
v_gene: TRBV4-1; j_gene: TRBJ2-2; abundance: -; d_gene: -; CDR3aa: CASSQEPQTNTGELFF; CDR3nt: TGCGCCAGCAGCCAAGAGCCACAGACGAACACCGGGGAGCTGTTTTTT
v_gene: TRBV15; j_gene: TRBJ2-6; abundance: -; d_gene: TRBD1; CDR3aa: CATRETGTGANVLTF; CDR3nt: TGTGCCACCCGAGAGACAGGGACTGGGGCCAACGTCCTGACTTTC
v_gene: TRBV7-6; j_gene: TRBJ2-1; abundance: few; d_gene: -; CDR3aa: CASSLEVSGRNNEQFF; CDR3nt: TGTGCCAGCAGCTTAGAAGTTTCTGGCAGGAACAATGAGCAGTTCTTC
v_gene: TRBV5-5; j_gene: TRBJ2-2; abundance: many; d_gene: TRBD2; CDR3aa: CASSLRGEGTGELFF; CDR3nt: TGTGCCAGCAGCCTGCGGGGGGAAGGCACCGGGGAGCTGTTTTTT
v_gene: TRBV6-5; j_gene: TRBJ2-3; abundance: -; d_gene: -; CDR3aa: CASSMEGTDTQYF; CDR3nt: TGTGCCAGCAGTATGGAGGGCACAGATACGCAGTATTTT
v_gene: TRBV28; j_gene: TRBJ2-5; abundance: few; d_gene: TRBD2; CDR3aa: CASEFAGLQETQYF; CDR3nt: TGTGCCAGCGAGTTTGCGGGACTACAAGAGACCCAGTACTTC
v_gene: TRBV6-5; j_gene: TRBJ1-6; abundance: few; d_gene: -; CDR3aa: CASSYGAPGTFTLHF; CDR3nt: TGTGCCAGCAGTTACGGGGCGCCTGGAACTTTCACCCTCCACTTT
v_gene: TRBV13; j_gene: TRBJ2-3; abundance: -; d_gene: TRBD2; CDR3aa: CASSLFVDQGGDTDTQYF; CDR3nt: TGTGCCAGCAGCCTATTCGTGGATCAGGGAGGGGACACAGATACGCAGTATTTT